The sequence of this T cell receptor beta chain was determined in a study of shared clonotypes between healthy human individuals (dated by TCRdb to the early 2020s). Notes on the research overall: The cohort comprised a couple of women and a few men aged 18 to 49 years. For each donor, CD4 naive and CD4 memory were each run on three plates, CD8 naive on two plates, and CD8 memory on one plate. To estimate repertoire size and how much clonotype sharing occurs between individuals, the study deeply sequenced the blood TCR repertoires of 4 to 6 healthy adults. To increase sequencing depth and limit assay-specific biases, TCR repertoire library preparation and sequencing were carried out by different laboratories using diverse techniques. Leukapheresis yielded between about 0.85 and 10 billion PBMCs per donor.

A remark on this clone: Its antigen is currently not known. The sample holds no much larger clone one base away, and base qualities are not on file.

The donors were healthy, HIV-negative adults who had no recently reported acute infections or vaccinations. Every donor was a Caucasian adult residing in Nashville, Tennessee, USA. CD4+ T cells were enriched by magnetic negative selection, after which naive cells were positively selected on CD45RA and the negative fraction was taken as the memory subset. Blood was obtained by leukapheresis, after which PBMCs were separated by Ficoll-Histopaque density gradient centrifugation and cryopreserved in liquid nitrogen vapor phase. Purity and quantity of every magnetically sorted T cell population were checked by analytical flow cytometry. Each sorted fraction had its genomic DNA isolated and then quantified by UV absorbance on a Nanodrop 2000c. TCR CDR3 regions were amplified from genomic DNA by multiplex PCR using the deep immunoSEQ assay. Genomic DNA extracted from each cell subset was distributed evenly over all wells of several immunoSEQ 96-well plates, and each plate served as one replicate. For sorted subsets, each replicate PCR was loaded with 200 ng genomic DNA, equivalent to some 27,000 T cell genomes. Purified libraries were measured with a Qubit 3.0 fluorometer, size-checked on a Bioanalyzer 2100, and measured again with the KAPA Library Quantification kit. Every immunoSEQ 96-well plate was sequenced on a separate single-read 150-cycle Illumina NextSeq 550 flow cell. The original pipeline was this. Because the immunoSEQ output held only junctional sequences and lacked quality scores, the filtering could not match the filtering applied to full-length reads. To assign V/J genes and CDR3, sequences were annotated against IMGT germline references using PyIR, a Python wrapper for IgBLAST v1.9. Any read was removed if the V/J assignment was weak (E-value above 1e-6), the CDR3 was missing, or the read contained stop codons, out-of-frame junctions, or ambiguous translated residues. A V3J clonotype was defined by an identical inferred V gene, J gene, and CDR3 amino acid sequence. To compute the percentage overlap between repertoires, the number of shared unique clonotypes was divided by the size of the smaller repertoire. Three approaches were used to assess repertoire richness: RTK rarefaction, the Chao1 estimator, and Recon v2.1 estimates of unobserved clonotypes. Generation probabilities were computed with OLGA for all TCRbeta clonotypes obtained by the gDNA method from several donors. The table was pulled from immuneACCESS by TCRdb, which kept in-frame rearrangements only. Such tables lose some clones; where checked, under half of the loss comes from unresolved V genes, and the rest has no known cause. The D gene and trimming were derived from the DNA, and the V and J assignments and clone size from that table. The sample includes about 1.5 million clones, with around 98% observed a single time. The ten biggest clones cover about 0.4% of the sample.

The study at large found these results: Rarefaction of sorted-subset datasets indicated incomplete sequencing despite the large sequencing depth. Sampling was restricted to blood, and TCR repertoires in tissues likely differ from the TCR repertoires found in blood. Larger estimated clonotype richness was generally found for naive subsets than for memory subsets. Compared with non-shared clonotypes, clonotypes shared by all four sorted-subset donors had higher generation probabilities. The small number of donors limited the genetic and exposure-history diversity represented. When four donors were compared, the shared fraction of clonotypes was roughly 4.8% for naive CD4, approximately 3.5% for naive CD8, roughly 2.3% for memory CD4, and around 0.4% for memory CD8. Pairwise subsampling indicated that sequencing depth was expected to affect the degree of clonotype sharing among donors.

The sequencing input was naive CD4+ T cells sorted from blood. The sample's cell subset or site label, decoded: CD45RA+ positively selected. This clonotype was obtained from a man aged 25 to 40 in good health.

The CDR3 region has the sequence CASAPSGRNTGELFF. The nucleotide sequence is TGTGCTAGTGCCCCTAGCGGGAGAAACACCGGGGAGCTGTTTTTT. Here the chain combines TRBV12-5 and TRBJ2-2, with TRBD2 matching 10 junction bases. Relative to germline, V is missing 7 bases and J is missing 2 bases, with 4 bases of the junction outside any gene match. For CDR1 and CDR2, the germline V gene lists LGHNT and FRNRAP. From the cysteine up to the phenylalanine, the CDR3 has a length of 15 residues. Here the CDR3 DNA is all that survives: 45 bases in frame from base 1.